Each of the 10 T cell receptor beta chains below was sequenced from the same sample in a study of CD8 T cells in ankylosing spondylitis. TCRdb used MiXCR to reprocess the 5' RACE reads, holding one entry per CDR3 protein. The profile shows more than 150,000 distinct CDR3 sequences, 18% of them singletons. Sequencing was done on a sample of blood, either unsorted or a sorted T cell fraction (not recorded which). The origin of the receptors is a male donor under 30 with ankylosing spondylitis or in good health (not recorded which).

This clonotype was counted many times. V and J are TRBV20-1 and TRBJ2-3, with D possibly being TRBD2 (7 bases). CDR3 length: 12 amino acids. V shed 6 bases and J shed 8 bases, with 15 bases lying between them. CDR1 and CDR2 from the germline V gene are DFQATT and SNEGSKA (reference sequence). The CDR3 loop reads CSASAGAGTQYF. CDR3 nucleotides: TGCAGTGCCAGCGCGGGGGCAGGTACGCAGTATTTT.

This clonotype has a count of ten or more. The chain's CDR3 is CSAPLNTGELFF. Written as DNA, the CDR3 is TGCAGTGCCCCCTTAAACACCGGGGAGCTGTTTTTT. V is TRBV20-1 and J is TRBJ2-2; D gene unclear. Trimming cost V 6 bases and J 2 bases, with 7 bases left between them. This CDR3 is 12 amino acids long. The germline gives CDR1 DFQATT, CDR2 SNEGSKA (reference sequence).

The chain joins TRBV20-1 to TRBJ2-2; TRBD2 matches 12 bases. CDR3 length: 17 residues. V dropped 1 base and J dropped 4; count of bases not matched to a gene: 7. Per germline, CDR1 DFQATT and CDR2 SNEGSKA (reference sequence). The CDR3 sequence is CSARAAWTSGATGELFF. CDR3 DNA: TGCAGTGCTAGAGCAGCCTGGACTAGCGGGGCCACCGGGGAGCTGTTTTTT.

This clonotype occurred many times. This chain joins TRBV28 and TRBJ1-5, with 8 bases fitting TRBD1. The CDR3 length is 18 residues. Germline loops: CDR1 MDHEN, CDR2 SYDVKM. Trimming at V came to 3 bases and at J to 0 bases, leaving 10 bases not matched to a gene. The CDR3 DNA is TGTGCCAGCAGTTTCCCAACCCCTACAGGGGGTAGCAATCAGCCCCAGCATTTT. Translation gives CASSFPTPTGGSNQPQHF.

This clonotype showed up many times. This chain connects TRBV30 to TRBJ2-1, with TRBD2 matching over 10 bases. Looked up from germline, CDR1 is GTSNPN and CDR2 is SVGIG (reference sequence). The CDR3 sequence is 12 residues long. Trimming removed 8 bases from V and 5 bases from J; junction bases left unmatched: 3. The CDR3 region is CARAGGDNEQFF. The CDR3 DNA reads TGTGCCAGAGCGGGAGGGGACAATGAGCAGTTCTTC.

This clonotype was seen ten or more times. The chain uses TRBV15 and TRBJ2-7; 7 positions agree with TRBD1. The CDR3 length is 15 residues. Per the germline V gene, CDR1 is LNHNV and CDR2 is YYDKDF (reference sequence). Germline trimming cut 6 bases from V and 2 bases from J; bases unmatched to any gene: 10. The CDR3 is CATSLLARGTYEQYF. The CDR3 region has the DNA TGTGCCACCAGTCTGTTAGCCAGGGGGACCTACGAGCAGTACTTC.

This clonotype was counted at least ten times. The chain has TRBV7-9 and TRBJ2-1; 8 bases fit TRBD1. After removal of 5 bases from V and 8 bases from J, the junction contained 11 bases not matched to a gene. The CDR3 has 15 amino acids. The germline gives CDR1 SEHNR, CDR2 FQNEAQ (reference sequence). Written as DNA, the CDR3 is TGTGCCAGCAGCCCACCGGACAGGGTTTTCTATGAGCAGTTCTTC. Its protein product is CASSPPDRVFYEQFF. Combining the CDR3 with reference TRBV7-9 and TRBJ2-1 gives the whole variable domain DTGVSQNPRHKITKRGQNVTFRCDPISEHNRLYWYRQTLGQGPEFLTYFQNEAQLEKSRLLSDRFSAERPKGSFSTLEIQRTEQGDSAMYLCASSPPDRVFYEQFFGPGTRLTVL.

The table lists this clonotype with many counts. This rearrangement joins TRBV2 to TRBJ2-5; the D gene is possibly TRBD1 (6 bases). Germline CDR1 reads SNHLY; CDR2 reads FYNNEI. The CDR3 sequence is 13 residues long. V lost 6 bases and J 1 base, leaving 9 bases between the germline ends. Written as DNA, the CDR3 is TGTGCCAGCAGCACAGGGAGCCAAGAGACCCAGTACTTC. As protein: CASSTGSQETQYF.

This clonotype was counted at least ten times. The V call is TRBV20-1, the J call TRBJ2-5; D not resolved. Germline V CDR1 and CDR2: DFQATT, SNEGSKA (reference sequence). V lost 2 bases, J lost 0 bases, and 10 bases lay in between. The CDR3 totals 14 residues. DNA for the CDR3: TGCAGTGCTAGAATCGGGTTCCACCAAGAGACCCAGTACTTC. This codes for CSARIGFHQETQYF.

The chain uses TRBV7-6 and TRBJ2-1; D gene ambiguous. V lost 5 bases to trimming and J lost 6 bases, with 14 bases between them. The CDR3 spans 14 residues. Germline assignment: CDR1 SGHVS and CDR2 FNYEAQ. The CDR3 region has the DNA TGTGCCAGCAGCCTTAATCTGGGATTCAATGAGCAGTTCTTC. This translates into CASSLNLGFNEQFF.